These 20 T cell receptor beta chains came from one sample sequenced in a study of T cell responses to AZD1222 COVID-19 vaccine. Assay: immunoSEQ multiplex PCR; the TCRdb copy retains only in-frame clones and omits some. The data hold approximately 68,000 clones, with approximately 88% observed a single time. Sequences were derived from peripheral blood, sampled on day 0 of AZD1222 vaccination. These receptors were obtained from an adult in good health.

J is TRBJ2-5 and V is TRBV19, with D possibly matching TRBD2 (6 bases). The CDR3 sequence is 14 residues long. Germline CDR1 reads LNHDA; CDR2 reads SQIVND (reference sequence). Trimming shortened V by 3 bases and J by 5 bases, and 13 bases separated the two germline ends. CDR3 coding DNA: TGTGCCAGTAGTATGCCCATACGGGGGGAGACCCAGTACTTC. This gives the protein CASSMPIRGETQYF.

CDR3 sequence (DNA): TGTGCCAGTAGTATGGCTGTTCAGCCCCAGCATTTT. Translated: CASSMAVQPQHF. The chain couples TRBV19 to TRBJ1-5; D is unclear. CDR1 and CDR2 (germline): LNHDA, SQIVND (reference sequence). Trimming took 3 bases from V and 6 from J, leaving 6 bases between them. The CDR3 runs 12 residues. Using reference TRBV19 and TRBJ1-5 for the parts outside the CDR3, the full variable domain is DGGITQSPKYLFRKEGQNVTLSCEQNLNHDAMYWYRQDPGQGLRLIYYSQIVNDFQKGDIAEGYSVSREKKESFPLTVTSAQKNPTAFYLCASSMAVQPQHFGDGTRLSIL.

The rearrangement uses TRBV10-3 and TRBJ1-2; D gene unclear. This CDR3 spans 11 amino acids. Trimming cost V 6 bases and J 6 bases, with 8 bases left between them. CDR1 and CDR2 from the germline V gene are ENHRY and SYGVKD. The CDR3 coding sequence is TGTGCCATCAGGAGGACGGATGGCTACACCTTC. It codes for CAIRRTDGYTF.

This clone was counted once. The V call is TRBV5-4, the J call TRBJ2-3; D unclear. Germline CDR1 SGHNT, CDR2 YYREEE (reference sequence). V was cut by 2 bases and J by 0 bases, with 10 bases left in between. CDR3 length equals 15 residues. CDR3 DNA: TGTGCCAGCAGCTTATCACTTACTAGCACAGATACGCAGTATTTT. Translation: CASSLSLTSTDTQYF.

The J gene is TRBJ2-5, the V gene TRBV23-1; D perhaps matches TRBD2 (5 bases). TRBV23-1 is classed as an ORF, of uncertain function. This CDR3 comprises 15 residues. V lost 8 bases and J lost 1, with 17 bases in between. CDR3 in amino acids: CASGPPGRLQETQYF. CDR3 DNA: TGCGCCAGCGGGCCTCCGGGGAGACTCCAAGAGACCCAGTACTTC.

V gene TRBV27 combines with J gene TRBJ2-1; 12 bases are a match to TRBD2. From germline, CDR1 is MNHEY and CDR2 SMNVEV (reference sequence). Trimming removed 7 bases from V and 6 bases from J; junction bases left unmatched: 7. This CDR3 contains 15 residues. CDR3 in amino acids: CASTLAGGVGNEQFF. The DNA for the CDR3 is TGTGCCAGCACTCTAGCGGGGGGGGTGGGCAATGAGCAGTTCTTC.

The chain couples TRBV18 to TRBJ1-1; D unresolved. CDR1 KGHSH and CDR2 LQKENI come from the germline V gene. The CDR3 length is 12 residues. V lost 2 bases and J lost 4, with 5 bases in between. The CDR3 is CASSPEGTEAFF. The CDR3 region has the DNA TGTGCCAGCTCACCAGAGGGCACTGAAGCTTTCTTT.

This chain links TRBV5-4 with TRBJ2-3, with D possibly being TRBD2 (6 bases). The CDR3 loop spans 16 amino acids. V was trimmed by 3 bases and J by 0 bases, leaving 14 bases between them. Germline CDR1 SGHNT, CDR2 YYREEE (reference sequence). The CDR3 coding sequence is TGTGCCAGCAGCTCTAGTAGCGGCCCTAGCACAGATACGCAGTATTTT. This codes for CASSSSSGPSTDTQYF.

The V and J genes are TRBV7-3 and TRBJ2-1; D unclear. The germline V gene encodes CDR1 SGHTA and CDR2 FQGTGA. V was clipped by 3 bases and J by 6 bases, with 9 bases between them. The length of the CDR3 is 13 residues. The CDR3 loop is CASSFRARNEQFF. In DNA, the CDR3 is TGTGCCAGCAGCTTCCGAGCGCGCAATGAGCAGTTCTTC. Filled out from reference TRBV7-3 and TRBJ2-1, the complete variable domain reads GAGVSQTPSNKVTEKGKYVELRCDPISGHTALYWYRQSLGQGPEFLIYFQGTGAADDSGLPNDRFFAVRPEGSVSTLKIQRTERGDSAVYLCASSFRARNEQFFGPGTRLTVL.

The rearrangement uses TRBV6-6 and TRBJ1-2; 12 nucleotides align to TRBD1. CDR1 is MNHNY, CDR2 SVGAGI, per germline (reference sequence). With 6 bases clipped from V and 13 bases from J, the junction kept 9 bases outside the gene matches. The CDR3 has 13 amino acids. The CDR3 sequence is CASSHGTGGAGTF. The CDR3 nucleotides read TGTGCCAGCAGCCACGGGACAGGGGGCGCGGGCACCTTC.

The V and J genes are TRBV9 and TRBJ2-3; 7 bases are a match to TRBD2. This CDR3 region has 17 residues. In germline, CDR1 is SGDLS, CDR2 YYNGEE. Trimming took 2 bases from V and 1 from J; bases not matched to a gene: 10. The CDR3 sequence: CASSVYSRGFGTDTQYF. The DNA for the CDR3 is TGTGCCAGCAGCGTTTACTCGCGGGGGTTCGGCACAGATACGCAGTATTTT.

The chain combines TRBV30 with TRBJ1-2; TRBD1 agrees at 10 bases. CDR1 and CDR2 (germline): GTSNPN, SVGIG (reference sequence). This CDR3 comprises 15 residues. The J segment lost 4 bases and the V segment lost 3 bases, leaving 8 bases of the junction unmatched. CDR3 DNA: TGTGCCTGGAGACGGGACAGGGGTGTATCCTATGGCTACACCTTC. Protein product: CAWRRDRGVSYGYTF.

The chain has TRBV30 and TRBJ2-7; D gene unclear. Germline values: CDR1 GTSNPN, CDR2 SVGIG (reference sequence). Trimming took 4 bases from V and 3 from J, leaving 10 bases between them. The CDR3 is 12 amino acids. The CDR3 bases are TGTGCCTGGACAGCAGGAAACTACGAGCAGTACTTC. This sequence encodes CAWTAGNYEQYF. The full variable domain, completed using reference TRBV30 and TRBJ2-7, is SQTIHQWPATLVQPVGSPLSLECTVEGTSNPNLYWYRQAAGRGLQLLFYSVGIGQISSEVPQNLSASRPQDRQFILSSKKLLLSDSGFYLCAWTAGNYEQYFGPGTRLTVT.

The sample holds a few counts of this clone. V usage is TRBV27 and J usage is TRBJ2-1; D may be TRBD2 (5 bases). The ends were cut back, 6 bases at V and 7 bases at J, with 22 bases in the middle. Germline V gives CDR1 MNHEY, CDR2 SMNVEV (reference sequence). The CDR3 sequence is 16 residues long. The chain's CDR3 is CASSPGIMITKNEQFF. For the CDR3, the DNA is TGTGCCAGCAGCCCGGGGATAATGATAACCAAAAATGAGCAGTTCTTC.

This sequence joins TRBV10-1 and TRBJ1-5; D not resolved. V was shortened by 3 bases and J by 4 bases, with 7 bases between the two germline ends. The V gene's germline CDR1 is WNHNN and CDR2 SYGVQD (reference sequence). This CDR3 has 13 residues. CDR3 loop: CASSEFGNQPQHF. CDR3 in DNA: TGCGCCAGCAGTGAATTTGGTAATCAGCCCCAGCATTTT.

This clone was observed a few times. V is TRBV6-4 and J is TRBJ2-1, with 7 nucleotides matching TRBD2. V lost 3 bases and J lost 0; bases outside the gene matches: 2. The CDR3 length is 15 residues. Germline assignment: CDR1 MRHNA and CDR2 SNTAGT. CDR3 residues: CASSETGGSYNEQFF. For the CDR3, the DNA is TGTGCCAGCAGTGAAACGGGAGGCTCCTACAATGAGCAGTTCTTC.

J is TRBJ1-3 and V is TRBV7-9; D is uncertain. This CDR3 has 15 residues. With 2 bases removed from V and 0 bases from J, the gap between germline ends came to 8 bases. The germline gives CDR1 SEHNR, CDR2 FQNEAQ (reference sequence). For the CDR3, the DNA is TGTGCCAGCAGCTTAAGTAAGGACTCTGGAAACACCATATATTTT. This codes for CASSLSKDSGNTIYF.

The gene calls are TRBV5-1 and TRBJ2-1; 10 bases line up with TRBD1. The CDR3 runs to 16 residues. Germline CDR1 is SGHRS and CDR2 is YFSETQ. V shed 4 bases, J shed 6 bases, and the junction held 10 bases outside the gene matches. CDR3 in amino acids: CASSQNQDRGGNEQFF. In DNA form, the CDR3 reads TGCGCCAGCAGCCAAAACCAGGACAGGGGGGGCAATGAGCAGTTCTTC.

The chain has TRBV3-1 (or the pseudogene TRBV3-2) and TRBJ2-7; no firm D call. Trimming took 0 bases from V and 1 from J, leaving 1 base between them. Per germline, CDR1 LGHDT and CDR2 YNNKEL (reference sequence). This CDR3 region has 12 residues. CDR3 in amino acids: CASSQESYEQYF. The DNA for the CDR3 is TGTGCCAGCAGCCAAGAGTCCTACGAGCAGTACTTC.

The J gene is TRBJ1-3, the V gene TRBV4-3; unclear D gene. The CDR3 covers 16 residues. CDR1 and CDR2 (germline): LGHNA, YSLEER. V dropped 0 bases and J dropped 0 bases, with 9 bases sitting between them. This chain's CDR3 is CASSQDKGISGNTIYF. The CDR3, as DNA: TGCGCCAGCAGCCAAGACAAGGGAATCTCTGGAAACACCATATATTTT.